This T cell receptor beta chain was profiled in a study of brain T cells in children with intractable seizures (dated by TCRdb to the early 2020s). The study in broad terms: Resected brain tissue from 45 to 60 pediatric epilepsy surgery cases was first screened for immune gene transcripts using a NanoString immunology panel. About 70% of the 12 selected surgery cases also had pre-surgery blood sequenced, which left four cases with brain tissue only.

According to the study, the label for this sample's time point signals: resected brain tissue, or blood drawn just prior to surgery. The surgery cases that showed the highest brain T cell transcript signatures were chosen for TCR beta chain sequencing of brain tissue, and of blood when it was available. Before surgery, patients had received at least one anti-epileptic drug. The TCR-sequenced patients were children whose drug-resistant epilepsy was caused by tuberous sclerosis complex, focal cortical dysplasia, Rasmussen encephalitis or hemimegalencephaly. Bulk genomic DNA was isolated from unsorted brain tissue and whole blood using the Monarch genomic DNA purification kit. Study-wide findings and limitations: Viral specificity was inferred solely from CDR3 sequence similarity, and the HCMV serostatus of the patients was not known. Sequencing depth differed between pre- and post-surgery blood, so clones missing from the pre-surgery sample may reflect undersampling.

TCR beta chain sequences were generated from genomic DNA using the immunoSEQ assay. The paper's data handling went like this. CDR3 sequences that did not begin with the conserved framework cysteine at position 104 were removed manually. Clonality was calculated as one minus the normalized Shannon's Diversity Index, with values ranging from 0 (maximal diversity) to 1 (oligoclonal). To check whether a given CDR3 had different frequencies in two samples, for example brain versus blood, chi-squared comparison-of-proportions tests were used. Public clonotypes were found by searching immuneACCESS, and the VDJdb browser was used to assess similarity to known antiviral clonotypes. Sourced from immuneACCESS, this table was stored by TCRdb with only in-frame sequences that have V and J called. A share of the clones is absent; for the studies checked, an unresolved V gene accounts for under half, and the remainder has no known explanation. V, J and clone size are those of that table, while D and trimming were read from the DNA. The sample table lists tens of thousands of clones, 85% to 95% of them with a count of one. Approximately 1.4% of the sample comes from the top ten.

At the junction V is shortened by 6 bases and J by 5 bases, with 7 bases in between. From the cysteine through the phenylalanine, the CDR3 covers 12 amino acids. The entry retains the CDR3 DNA only, 36 bases that are in frame from base 1. CDR1 and CDR2, looked up from the germline V gene, are MNHEY and SVGAGI. About this clone itself: Its antigen target is currently unknown. No much larger clone exists at a distance of one base, and base qualities are not known.

The sequence came from a boy younger than two with tuberous sclerosis and intractable seizures. The rearranged chain carries TRBV6-5 and TRBJ2-2; the D gene cannot be named for sure. The sample here was peripheral blood, taken at surgery. The DNA sequence is given as TGTGCCAGCAGCATGAGGACCGGGGAGCTGTTTTTT. It codes for CASSMRTGELFF.